At least ten counts were recorded for the clone carrying this TCR beta chain. The sample is drawn from a study of T cells in Graves' hyperthyroidism and ophthalmopathy. Amplified TCR beta CDR3 regions came from RNA transcripts. In the first-round RT-PCR of the TCR CDR3, the HTBI primer set was used. TCRdb independently ran MiXCR on the multiplex PCR reads; one entry per CDR3 protein. The sample consists of 400,000 to 600,000 distinct CDR3 sequences, about 16% of them appearing once. The CDR3 has 17 amino acids. The germline V gene has CDR1 KGHSH and CDR2 LQKENI. Deletions cut 1 base from V and 0 bases from J, with 16 bases between. Clinical symptoms, serum thyroxine and TRAb, thyroid ultrasound and orbital computed tomography together formed the diagnostic basis. It was 8.5 to 10 ml of fresh peripheral blood that supplied the PBMCs.

Sequencing was carried out using blood. The rearrangement links TRBV18 to TRBJ2-7; D may be TRBD1 (6 bases). The clonotype originates from a woman under 40 with Graves' ophthalmopathy. CDR3 sequence: CASSPLSRQASSYEQYF. The CDR3 DNA sequence: TGTGCCAGCTCACCACTTTCCCGACAGGCCAGCTCCTACGAGCAGTACTTC.